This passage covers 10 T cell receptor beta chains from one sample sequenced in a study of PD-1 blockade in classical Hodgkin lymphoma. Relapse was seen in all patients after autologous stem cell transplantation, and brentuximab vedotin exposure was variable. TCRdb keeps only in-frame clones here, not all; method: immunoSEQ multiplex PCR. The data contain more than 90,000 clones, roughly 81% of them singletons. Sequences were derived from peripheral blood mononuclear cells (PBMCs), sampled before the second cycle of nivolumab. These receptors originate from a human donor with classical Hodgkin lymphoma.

This chain's CDR3 is CASSLLQGDEKLFF. The CDR3 nucleotides read TGTGCCAGCAGTTTACTACAGGGGGATGAAAAACTGTTTTTT. The chain joins TRBV27 to TRBJ1-4, with TRBD1 identical over 8 bases. The V gene's germline CDR1 is MNHEY and CDR2 SMNVEV (reference sequence). J was trimmed by 6 bases and V by 2 bases; bases with no gene match: 2. The CDR3 sequence is 14 residues long.

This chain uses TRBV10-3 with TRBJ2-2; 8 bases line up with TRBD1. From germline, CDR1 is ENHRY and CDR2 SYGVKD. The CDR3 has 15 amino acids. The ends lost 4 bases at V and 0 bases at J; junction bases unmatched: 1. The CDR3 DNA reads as TGTGCCATCAGTGCGGGACAGGCGAACACCGGGGAGCTGTTTTTT. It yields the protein CAISAGQANTGELFF.

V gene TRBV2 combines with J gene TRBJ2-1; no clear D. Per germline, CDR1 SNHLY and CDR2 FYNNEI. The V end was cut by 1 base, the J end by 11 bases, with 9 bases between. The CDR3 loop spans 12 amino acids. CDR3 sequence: CASSEGRSKQFF. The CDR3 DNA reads TGTGCCAGCAGTGAAGGTAGGAGCAAGCAGTTCTTC.

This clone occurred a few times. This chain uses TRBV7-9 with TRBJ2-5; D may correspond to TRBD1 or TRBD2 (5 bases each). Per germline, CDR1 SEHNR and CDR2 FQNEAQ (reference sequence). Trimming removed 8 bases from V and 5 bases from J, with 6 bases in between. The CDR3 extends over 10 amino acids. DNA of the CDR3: TGTGCCAGCGGGGGTGAGACCCAGTACTTC. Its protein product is CASGGETQYF.

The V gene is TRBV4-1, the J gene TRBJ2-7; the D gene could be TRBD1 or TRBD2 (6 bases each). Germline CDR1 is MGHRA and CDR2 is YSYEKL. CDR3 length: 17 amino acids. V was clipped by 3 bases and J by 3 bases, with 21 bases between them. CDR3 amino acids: CASSHVGGPLGLYEQYF. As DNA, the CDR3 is TGCGCCAGCAGCCACGTAGGGGGGCCACTAGGCCTCTACGAGCAGTACTTC.

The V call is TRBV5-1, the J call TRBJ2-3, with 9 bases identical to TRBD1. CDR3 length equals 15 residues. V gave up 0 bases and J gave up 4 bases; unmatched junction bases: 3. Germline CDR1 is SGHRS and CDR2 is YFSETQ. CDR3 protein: CASSLATGGADTQYF. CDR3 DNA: TGCGCCAGCAGCTTGGCCACAGGGGGCGCAGATACGCAGTATTTT.

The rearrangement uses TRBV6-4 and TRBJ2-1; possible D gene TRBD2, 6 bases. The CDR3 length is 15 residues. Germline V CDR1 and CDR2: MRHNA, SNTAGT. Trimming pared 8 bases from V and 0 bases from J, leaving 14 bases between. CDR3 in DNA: TGTGCCAGCGCCTTGGGACTTGCCTCCTACAATGAGCAGTTCTTC. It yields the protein CASALGLASYNEQFF.

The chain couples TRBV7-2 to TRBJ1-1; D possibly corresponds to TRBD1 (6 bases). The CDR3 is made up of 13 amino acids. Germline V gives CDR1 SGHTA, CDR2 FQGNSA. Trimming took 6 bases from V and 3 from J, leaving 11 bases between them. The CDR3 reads CASSLGGHTEAFF. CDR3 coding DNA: TGTGCCAGCAGTCTAGGGGGTCACACTGAAGCTTTCTTT.

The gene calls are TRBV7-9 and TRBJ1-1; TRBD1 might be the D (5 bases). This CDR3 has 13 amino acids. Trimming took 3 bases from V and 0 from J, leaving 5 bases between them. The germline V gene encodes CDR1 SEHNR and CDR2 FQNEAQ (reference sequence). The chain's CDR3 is CASSLDMNTEAFF. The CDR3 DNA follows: TGTGCCAGCAGCTTGGACATGAACACTGAAGCTTTCTTT.

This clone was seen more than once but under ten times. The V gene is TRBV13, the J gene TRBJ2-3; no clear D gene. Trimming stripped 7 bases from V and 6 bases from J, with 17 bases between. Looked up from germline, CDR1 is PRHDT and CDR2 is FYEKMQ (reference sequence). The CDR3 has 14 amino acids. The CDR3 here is CASKESIAMDTQYF. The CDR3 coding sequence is TGTGCCAGCAAGGAATCAATAGCTATGGATACGCAGTATTTT.